The entry below gives a single T cell receptor (beta chain) sequence along with its context. Antigen: not known. V was clipped by 5 bases and J by 6 bases, with 14 bases between them. Germline values: CDR1 GTSNPN, CDR2 SVGIG (reference sequence). CDR3 size: 13 residues. This entry is derived from a study of T cell repertoires in cytomegalovirus infection. MiXCR was run by TCRdb on the reads, yielding one entry per CDR3 protein. The sample includes about 700,000 distinct CDR3 sequences, 33% of them seen just once. Specimen: cultured PBMCs, collected from culture after CMV antigen stimulation. The sequence derives from a human donor in good health (CMV status not recorded). Some clones in this sample may be carry-over from other donors' samples. The chain joins TRBV30 to TRBJ2-1; possible D gene TRBD1, 5 bases. This CDR3 is CAWSPTVTNEQFF. The CDR3 DNA reads TGTGCCTGGTCCCCGACAGTAACCAATGAGCAGTTCTTC. Full variable domain (remainder filled in from reference TRBV30 and TRBJ2-1): SQTIHQWPATLVQPVGSPLSLECTVEGTSNPNLYWYRQAAGRGLQLLFYSVGIGQISSEVPQNLSASRPQDRQFILSSKKLLLSDSGFYLCAWSPTVTNEQFFGPGTRLTVL.